These 22 T cell receptor beta chains were all obtained from the same sample, sequenced in a study of blood T cell repertoires in COVID-19. The assay was immunoSEQ multiplex PCR, and TCRdb's table has in-frame clones only and misses some. The table lists 250,000 or so clones, roughly 77% of them singletons. The sequenced sample consisted of peripheral blood. These receptors were obtained from a woman of 80 years or more with acute or convalescent COVID-19.

The chain employs TRBV3-1 (or the pseudogene TRBV3-2) and TRBJ2-5; D is ambiguous. This CDR3 has 16 amino acids. Germline lookup yields CDR1 LGHDT and CDR2 YNNKEL (reference sequence). The V and J ends lost 0 bases and 5 bases respectively, with 16 bases between them. CDR3 amino acids: CASSQDPWQVGETQYF. The CDR3 region has the DNA TGTGCCAGCAGCCAAGATCCGTGGCAGGTCGGTGAGACCCAGTACTTC.

This clone has more than one count but fewer than ten. This chain links TRBV11-2 with TRBJ2-2; 14 nucleotides align to TRBD2. With 6 bases clipped from V and 7 bases from J, the junction kept 10 bases outside the gene matches. This CDR3 has 17 amino acids. Germline CDR1 SGHAT, CDR2 FQNNGV. As DNA, the CDR3 is TGTGCCAGCAGGCCCGGGACTAGCGGGAGTATCGGCGGGGAGCTGTTTTTT. It encodes CASRPGTSGSIGGELFF. Using reference TRBV11-2 and TRBJ2-2 for the parts outside the CDR3, the full variable domain is EAGVAQSPRYKIIEKRQSVAFWCNPISGHATLYWYQQILGQGPKLLIQFQNNGVVDDSQLPKDRFSAERLKGVDSTLKIQPAKLEDSAVYLCASRPGTSGSIGGELFFGEGSRLTVL.

The rearrangement uses TRBV20-1 and TRBJ2-1; TRBD2 aligns across 8 bases. Trimming cost V 3 bases and J 7 bases; bases outside gene matches: 23. This CDR3 has 19 amino acids. The germline V gene has CDR1 DFQATT and CDR2 SNEGSKA (reference sequence). The CDR3 sequence: CSASWGPSGSSSVVNEQFF. CDR3 nucleotide sequence: TGCAGTGCTAGTTGGGGACCCAGCGGGAGTTCTTCAGTAGTAAATGAGCAGTTCTTC.

In its sample, this clone was seen once. The rearrangement uses TRBV10-3 and TRBJ1-2, with 11 positions matching TRBD1. Germline loops: CDR1 ENHRY, CDR2 SYGVKD. The ends lost 3 bases at V and 8 bases at J; junction bases unmatched: 8. The CDR3 covers 15 residues. The CDR3 bases are TGTGCCATCAGTGATCTCCCGGGACAGGGGGGAGGCTACACCTTC. The encoded protein is CAISDLPGQGGGYTF.

This chain links TRBV5-3 with TRBJ1-3; D is perhaps TRBD1 (5 bases). TRBV5-3 is identified as an open reading frame with a role that is uncertain. The CDR3 is 15 amino acids. Trimming removed 0 bases at V and 7 bases at J, with 14 bases between. For the CDR3, the DNA is TGTGCCAGAAGCTTGGCAGGGCTGTATTTGAACACCATATATTTT. This sequence encodes CARSLAGLYLNTIYF.

In this sample, this clone turned up many times. V is TRBV5-1 and J is TRBJ2-1; TRBD2 aligns across 7 bases. V lost 4 bases and J lost 1; bases outside the gene matches: 5. This CDR3 comprises 15 residues. Per germline, CDR1 SGHRS and CDR2 YFSETQ. The CDR3 region is CASSESGESYNEQFF. The DNA for the CDR3 is TGCGCCAGCAGCGAAAGCGGGGAGTCCTACAATGAGCAGTTCTTC.

This sequence joins TRBV23-1 and TRBJ2-1; tentatively, D is TRBD2 (5 bases). TRBV23-1 is an ORF, and what it does is uncertain. There are 11 residues in the CDR3. V was pared by 7 bases and J by 7 bases, with 8 bases between. CDR3 nucleotides: TGCGCCAGCAAAGAGGGAAATGAGCAGTTCTTC. It is translated as CASKEGNEQFF.

This clone was counted only a few times. V is TRBV30 and J is TRBJ1-2, with 7 bases matching TRBD1. Germline assignment: CDR1 GTSNPN and CDR2 SVGIG (reference sequence). The CDR3 extends over 13 amino acids. V was pared by 2 bases and J by 1 base, with 1 base of the junction left unmatched. The chain's CDR3 is CAWSYRGNYGYTF. For the CDR3, the DNA is TGTGCCTGGAGTTACAGGGGTAACTATGGCTACACCTTC. The full variable domain, rest sourced from reference TRBV30 and TRBJ1-2, is SQTIHQWPATLVQPVGSPLSLECTVEGTSNPNLYWYRQAAGRGLQLLFYSVGIGQISSEVPQNLSASRPQDRQFILSSKKLLLSDSGFYLCAWSYRGNYGYTFGSGTRLTVV.

The chain employs TRBV28 and TRBJ2-7; tentative D call: TRBD1 (6 bases). Germline V gene data show CDR1 as MDHEN and CDR2 as SYDVKM. Trimming shortened V by 7 bases and J by 2 bases, and 18 bases separated the two germline ends. The CDR3 is 15 amino acids. The CDR3 DNA sequence: TGTGCCAGCACAAGCCAGGGGAGTTTTCCCTACGAGCAGTACTTC. Its translation is CASTSQGSFPYEQYF.

V gene TRBV19 combines with J gene TRBJ1-5; D is unresolved. Trimming pared 9 bases from V and 3 bases from J, leaving 15 bases between. Germline V gene data show CDR1 as LNHDA and CDR2 as SQIVND (reference sequence). The CDR3 is 14 residues long. The CDR3: CASNVYSFNQPQHF. CDR3 nucleotide sequence: TGTGCCAGCAACGTCTACAGCTTCAATCAGCCCCAGCATTTT.

The rearrangement uses TRBV7-3 and TRBJ2-7, with 7 nucleotides matching TRBD2. CDR3 length equals 14 residues. The junction had 4 bases not matched to a gene; V was cut back by 5 bases and J by 0 bases. Germline lookup yields CDR1 SGHTA and CDR2 FQGTGA. CDR3 loop: CASSPGGGSYEQYF. CDR3 DNA: TGTGCCAGCAGCCCGGGGGGAGGCTCCTACGAGCAGTACTTC.

The gene calls are TRBV18 and TRBJ2-1; 15 nucleotides align to TRBD2. The germline CDR1 and CDR2 sequences are KGHSH and LQKENI. CDR3 length: 17 amino acids. V lost 5 bases, J lost 6 bases, and 8 bases stayed unmatched. In DNA, the CDR3 is TGTGCCAGCTCATCCGGACTAGCGGGAGGGCCCTCCAATGAGCAGTTCTTC. Residues: CASSSGLAGGPSNEQFF.

In DNA form, the CDR3 reads TGTGCCAGCAGCGCCAGGACAGGGATGGAGACCCAGTACTTC. This gives the protein CASSARTGMETQYF. This chain connects TRBV9 to TRBJ2-5, with 8 bases that match TRBD1. CDR1 SGDLS and CDR2 YYNGEE come from the germline V gene. The CDR3 contains 14 residues. V lost 3 bases and J lost 5; bases outside the gene matches: 6.

The V call is TRBV24-1, the J call TRBJ2-3; 7 positions match TRBD2. Germline V lookup: CDR1 KGHDR, CDR2 SFDVKD. V trimming: 4 bases; J trimming: 4 bases; junction bases outside the gene matches: 7. The CDR3 runs 15 residues. The CDR3 loop is CATSDSSGGADTQYF. The CDR3 DNA follows: TGTGCCACCAGTGACTCTAGCGGTGGGGCAGATACGCAGTATTTT.

This sequence joins TRBV10-1 and TRBJ2-3; D is uncertain. Trimming took off 8 bases at V and 4 bases at J, with 10 bases between the two ends. The germline V gene encodes CDR1 WNHNN and CDR2 SYGVQD (reference sequence). CDR3 length: 12 residues. CDR3 sequence (DNA): TGCGCCAGCTCCGAGGCCGCAGATACGCAGTATTTT. This encodes CASSEAADTQYF.

V gene TRBV20-1 combines with J gene TRBJ1-2; 7 bases map to TRBD1. V gave up 6 bases and J gave up 6 bases; unmatched junction bases: 4. The V gene's germline CDR1 is DFQATT and CDR2 SNEGSKA (reference sequence). The CDR3 length is 11 residues. The CDR3 sequence: CSAYDRDGYTF. CDR3 nucleotides: TGCAGTGCCTACGACAGGGATGGCTACACCTTC.

V usage is TRBV11-2 and J usage is TRBJ2-1; 8 bases fit TRBD1. The germline gives CDR1 SGHAT, CDR2 FQNNGV. The V gene end was trimmed by 4 bases and the J gene end by 7 bases; junction bases not matched to a gene: 6. The length of the CDR3 is 14 residues. CDR3 coding DNA: TGTGCCAGCAGCTCAAGACAGGGGCGGAATGAGCAGTTCTTC. Amino acids: CASSSRQGRNEQFF.

This clone was recorded once. The V gene is TRBV10-3, the J gene TRBJ2-3; 14 bases agree with TRBD2. The CDR3 sequence is 17 residues long. Germline V gives CDR1 ENHRY, CDR2 SYGVKD. After removal of 3 bases from V and 7 bases from J, the junction contained 9 bases not matched to a gene. CDR3 sequence: CAISDGGLAGEGYTQYF. The CDR3 DNA sequence: TGTGCCATCAGTGATGGGGGACTAGCGGGAGAGGGATATACGCAGTATTTT.

V is TRBV15 and J is TRBJ2-7; 7 bases line up with TRBD2. Unmatched junction bases numbered 6, after V lost 7 bases and J lost 6 bases. The CDR3 is 12 amino acids. The germline gives CDR1 LNHNV, CDR2 YYDKDF (reference sequence). The CDR3 coding sequence is TGTGCCACCAATTCGGGGGGTGTCGAGCAGTACTTC. Translation gives CATNSGGVEQYF.

This clone has only one observation. At the DNA level, this CDR3 is encoded by other sequences in the same sample as well. The rearrangement joins TRBV27 to TRBJ2-1, with TRBD2 as a possible D gene (6 bases). The CDR3 has 15 residues. Germline values: CDR1 MNHEY, CDR2 SMNVEV (reference sequence). The V end lost 0 bases, the J end lost 0 bases, and 6 bases lay between the germline ends. The CDR3, as DNA: TGTGCCAGCAGTTTATCCGGGGGCTCCTACAATGAGCAGTTCTTC. Residues: CASSLSGGSYNEQFF.

The rearrangement uses TRBV10-3 and TRBJ2-5, with D maybe TRBD2 (6 bases). The length of the CDR3 is 14 residues. V gave up 4 bases and J gave up 2 bases, with 11 bases separating them. Germline CDR1 and CDR2: ENHRY and SYGVKD. Here the CDR3 DNA reads TGTGCCATCAGTGGGGGGGTGGTACAAGAGACCCAGTACTTC. Translating gives CAISGGVVQETQYF.

In its sample, this clone was seen once. The chain links TRBV30 to TRBJ1-1; D is uncertain. V lost 6 bases to trimming and J lost 4 bases, with 15 bases between them. The CDR3 loop spans 13 amino acids. The germline V gene encodes CDR1 GTSNPN and CDR2 SVGIG (reference sequence). The CDR3 nucleotides are TGTGCCTGTAAGGACTACAAGGGCACTGAAGCTTTCTTT. Translating it yields CACKDYKGTEAFF.